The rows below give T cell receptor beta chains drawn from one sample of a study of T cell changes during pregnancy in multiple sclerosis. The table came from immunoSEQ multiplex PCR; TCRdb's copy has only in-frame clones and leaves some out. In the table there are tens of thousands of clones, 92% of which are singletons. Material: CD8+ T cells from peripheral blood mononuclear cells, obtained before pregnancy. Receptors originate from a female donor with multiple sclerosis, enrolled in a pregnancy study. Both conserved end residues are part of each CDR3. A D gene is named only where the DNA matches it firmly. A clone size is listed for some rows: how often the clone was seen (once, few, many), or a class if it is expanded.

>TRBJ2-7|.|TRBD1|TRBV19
CASRGTVRSSYEQYF
TGTGCCAGTAGAGGGACAGTCCGGAGCTCCTACGAGCAGTACTTC
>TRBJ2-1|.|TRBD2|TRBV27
CASGLAGGHNEQFF
TGTGCCAGCGGTCTAGCGGGGGGCCACAATGAGCAGTTCTTC
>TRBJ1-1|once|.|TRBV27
CASSDPGHRNTEAFF
TGTGCCAGCAGTGATCCGGGACACCGGAACACTGAAGCTTTCTTT
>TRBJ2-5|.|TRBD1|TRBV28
CATYTGGQETQYF
TGTGCCACCTACACAGGGGGACAAGAGACCCAGTACTTC
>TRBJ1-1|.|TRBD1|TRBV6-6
CASRRDRGQNTEAFF
TGTGCCAGCAGGCGGGACAGGGGGCAGAACACTGAAGCTTTCTTT
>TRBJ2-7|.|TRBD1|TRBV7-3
CASSPGPGGYEQYF
TGTGCCAGCAGCCCTGGACCAGGGGGCTACGAGCAGTACTTC
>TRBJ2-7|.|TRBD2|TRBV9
CASSLTPGTSSYEQYF
TGTGCCAGCAGCCTCACCCCCGGGACTAGCTCCTACGAGCAGTACTTC
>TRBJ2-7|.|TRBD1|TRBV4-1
CASSQVPGQTYEQYF
TGCGCCAGCAGCCAAGTACCGGGACAGACCTACGAGCAGTACTTC
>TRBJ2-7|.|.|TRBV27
CASSLSRGGGAEQYF
TGTGCCAGCAGTTTATCGAGGGGTGGGGGGGCCGAGCAGTACTTC
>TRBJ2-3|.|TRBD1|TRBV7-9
CASSSTETGVSTDTQYF
TGTGCCAGCAGCTCGACAGAGACAGGGGTGAGCACAGATACGCAGTATTTT
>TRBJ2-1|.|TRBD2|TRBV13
CASSLGLSSGDNEQFF
TGTGCCAGCAGCTTAGGCCTATCTAGCGGTGATAATGAGCAGTTCTTC
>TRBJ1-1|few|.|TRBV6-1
CASSEALGGGNTEAFF
TGTGCCAGCAGTGAAGCGCTAGGGGGGGGGAACACTGAAGCTTTCTTT
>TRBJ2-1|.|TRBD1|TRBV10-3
CAARDRGNEQFF
TGTGCCGCCCGGGACAGGGGAAATGAGCAGTTCTTC
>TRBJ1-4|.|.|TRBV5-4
CASSRRREVPTNEKLFF
TGTGCCAGCAGCCGCCGGAGGGAGGTTCCAACTAATGAAAAACTGTTTTTT
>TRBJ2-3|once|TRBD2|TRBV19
CASSIISGGTDTQYF
TGTGCCAGTAGTATAATCAGCGGGGGCACAGATACGCAGTATTTT
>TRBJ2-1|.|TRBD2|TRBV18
CASSSGLAGDNEQFF
TGTGCCAGCTCATCGGGACTAGCGGGAGACAATGAGCAGTTCTTC
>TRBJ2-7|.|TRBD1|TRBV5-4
CASSLARQGAYEQYF
TGTGCCAGCAGCTTGGCCAGACAGGGTGCCTACGAGCAGTACTTC
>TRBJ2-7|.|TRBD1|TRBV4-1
CASSQGQGGNYEQYF
TGCGCCAGCAGCCAAGGACAGGGGGGGAACTACGAGCAGTACTTC
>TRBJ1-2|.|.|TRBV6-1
CASSGRGFYGYTF
TGTGCCAGCAGTGGGAGGGGTTTTTATGGCTACACCTTC
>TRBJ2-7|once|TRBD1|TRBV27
CASSLRTGDEQYF
TGTGCCAGCAGTTTAAGAACAGGGGACGAGCAGTACTTC
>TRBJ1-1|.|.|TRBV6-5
CASSHDWNTEAFF
TGTGCCAGCAGTCACGACTGGAACACTGAAGCTTTCTTT
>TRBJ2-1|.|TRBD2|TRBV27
CASSFGLAGNNEQFF
TGTGCCAGCAGTTTTGGGCTAGCGGGGAACAATGAGCAGTTCTTC
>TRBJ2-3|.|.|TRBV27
CASSSRTADTQYF
TGTGCCAGCAGTTCCCGGACAGCAGATACGCAGTATTTT
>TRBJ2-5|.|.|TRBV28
CASSQSPQETQYF
TGTGCCAGCAGCCAATCCCCACAAGAGACCCAGTACTTC
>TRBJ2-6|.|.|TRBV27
CASSYRAGANVLTF
TGTGCCAGCAGTTATCGGGCTGGGGCCAACGTCCTGACTTTC
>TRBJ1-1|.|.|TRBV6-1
CASSDGRNTEAFF
TGTGCCAGCAGTGATGGCAGGAACACTGAAGCTTTCTTT
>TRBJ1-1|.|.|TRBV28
CASSLNPGGNTEAFF
TGTGCCAGCAGTTTAAATCCGGGGGGGAACACTGAAGCTTTCTTT
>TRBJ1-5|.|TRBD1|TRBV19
CASSSRQGAQPQHF
TGTGCCAGTAGTAGCAGACAGGGGGCTCAGCCCCAGCATTTT
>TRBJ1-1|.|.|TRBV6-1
CASRARVGEYTEAFF
TGTGCCAGCAGGGCCAGGGTTGGTGAGTACACTGAAGCTTTCTTT
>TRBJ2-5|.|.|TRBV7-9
CASSFTPRESGETQYF
TGTGCCAGCAGCTTCACGCCCCGGGAATCTGGGGAGACCCAGTACTTC
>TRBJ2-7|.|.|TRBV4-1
CASSKGQTAYEQYF
TGCGCCAGCAGCAAAGGACAGACAGCCTACGAGCAGTACTTC
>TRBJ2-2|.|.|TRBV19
CASRGTYTGELFF
TGTGCCAGTAGGGGGACTTACACCGGGGAGCTGTTTTTT
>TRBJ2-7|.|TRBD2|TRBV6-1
CASSERGGSSYEQYF
TGTGCCAGCAGTGAACGGGGAGGGAGCTCCTACGAGCAGTACTTC
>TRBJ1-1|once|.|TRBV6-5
CASSYQAEAFF
TGTGCCAGCAGTTACCAGGCTGAAGCTTTCTTT
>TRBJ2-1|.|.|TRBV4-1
CASSHDTPGRRQFF
TGCGCCAGCAGCCACGATACTCCCGGAAGGAGGCAGTTCTTC
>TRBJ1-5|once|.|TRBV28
CASSLYFSRGNQPQHF
TGTGCCAGCAGTTTATACTTCAGCAGGGGAAATCAGCCCCAGCATTTT
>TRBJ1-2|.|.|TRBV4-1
CASSQVSGNYGYTF
TGCGCCAGCAGCCAAGTATCGGGAAACTATGGCTACACCTTC
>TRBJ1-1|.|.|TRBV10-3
CAISGGGVLTEAFF
TGTGCCATCAGTGGAGGGGGGGTGTTGACTGAAGCTTTCTTT
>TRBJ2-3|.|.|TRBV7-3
CASSPTSFSTDTQYF
TGTGCCAGCAGCCCAACTAGCTTTAGCACAGATACGCAGTATTTT
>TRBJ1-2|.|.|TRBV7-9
CASSLGAGRGYTF
TGTGCCAGCAGCTTAGGAGCAGGGCGCGGCTACACCTTC
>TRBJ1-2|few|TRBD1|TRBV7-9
CASSKRARGRVYGYTF
TGTGCCAGCAGCAAACGGGCCAGGGGGCGGGTCTATGGCTACACCTTC
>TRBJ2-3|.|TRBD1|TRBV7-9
CASSLARDRYTDTQYF
TGTGCCAGCAGCTTAGCACGGGACAGATACACAGATACGCAGTATTTT
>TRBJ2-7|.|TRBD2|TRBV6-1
CASIPREGQALEQYF
TGTGCCAGCATTCCGAGGGAGGGGCAGGCTCTGGAGCAGTACTTC
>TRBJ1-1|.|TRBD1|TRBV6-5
CASSYSGDRNVDFF
TGTGCCAGCAGTTACTCTGGGGACAGGAACGTGGATTTCTTT
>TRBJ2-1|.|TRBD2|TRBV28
CASSLRAGATYNEQFF
TGTGCCAGCAGTTTGAGAGCGGGAGCGACCTACAATGAGCAGTTCTTC
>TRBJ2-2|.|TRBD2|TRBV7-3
CASSPGGQALFF
TGTGCCAGCAGCCCGGGGGGGCAGGCGCTGTTTTTT
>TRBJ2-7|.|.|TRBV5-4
CASSLDGEAYEQYF
TGTGCCAGCAGCTTGGACGGGGAGGCCTACGAGCAGTACTTC
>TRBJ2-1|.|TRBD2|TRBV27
CASNRLPGGPNEQFF
TGTGCCAGCAACCGTCTACCGGGGGGTCCCAATGAGCAGTTCTTC
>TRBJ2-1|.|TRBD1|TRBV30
CAWGQGVGSTQFF
TGTGCTTGGGGGCAGGGGGTAGGGTCAACCCAGTTCTTC
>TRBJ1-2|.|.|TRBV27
CASSLDQGYGYTF
TGTGCCAGCAGTTTAGACCAGGGGTATGGCTACACCTTC
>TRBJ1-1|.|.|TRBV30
CAWSARNTEAFF
TGTGCCTGGAGTGCCAGGAACACTGAAGCTTTCTTT
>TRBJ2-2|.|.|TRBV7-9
CASSPPQKSTGELFF
TGTGCCAGCAGCCCCCCCCAGAAAAGCACCGGGGAGCTGTTTTTT
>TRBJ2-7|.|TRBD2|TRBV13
CASSQRGGQNEQYF
TGTGCCAGCAGCCAGCGGGGGGGCCAGAACGAGCAGTACTTC
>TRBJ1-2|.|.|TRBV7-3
CASSIEGDGYTF
TGTGCCAGCAGCATAGAGGGGGATGGCTACACCTTC
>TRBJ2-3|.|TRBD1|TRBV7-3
CASSHTGASTDTQYF
TGTGCCAGCAGCCACACAGGGGCCAGCACAGATACGCAGTATTTT
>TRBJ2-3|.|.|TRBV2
CASKESADTQYF
TGTGCCAGCAAGGAGAGTGCAGATACGCAGTATTTT
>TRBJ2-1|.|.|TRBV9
CASSVARADNEQFF
TGTGCCAGCAGCGTAGCGCGCGCTGACAATGAGCAGTTCTTC
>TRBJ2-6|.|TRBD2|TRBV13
CASSSMGGSFSGANVLTF
TGTGCCAGCAGCTCCATGGGGGGGAGTTTCTCTGGGGCCAACGTCCTGACTTTC
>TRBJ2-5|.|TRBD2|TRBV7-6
CASSFLAGGLETQYF
TGTGCCAGCAGCTTCCTAGCGGGAGGGTTGGAGACCCAGTACTTC